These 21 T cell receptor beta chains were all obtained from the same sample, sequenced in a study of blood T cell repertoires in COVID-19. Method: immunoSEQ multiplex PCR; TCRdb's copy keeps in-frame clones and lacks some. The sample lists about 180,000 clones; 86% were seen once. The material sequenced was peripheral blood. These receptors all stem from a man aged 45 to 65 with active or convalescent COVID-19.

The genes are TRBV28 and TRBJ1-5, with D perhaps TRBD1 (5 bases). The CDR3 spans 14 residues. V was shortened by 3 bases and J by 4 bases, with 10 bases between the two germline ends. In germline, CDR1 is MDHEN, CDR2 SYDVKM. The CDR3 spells CASSFRRQNQPQHF. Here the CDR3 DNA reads TGTGCCAGCAGTTTTAGGAGACAGAATCAGCCCCAGCATTTT.

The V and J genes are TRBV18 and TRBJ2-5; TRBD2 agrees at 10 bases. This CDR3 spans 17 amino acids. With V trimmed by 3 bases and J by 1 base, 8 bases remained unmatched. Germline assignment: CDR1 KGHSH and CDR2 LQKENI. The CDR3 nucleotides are TGTGCCAGCTCACCTATTCCGCTAGCGGGGGTCCAAGAGACCCAGTACTTC. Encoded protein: CASSPIPLAGVQETQYF.

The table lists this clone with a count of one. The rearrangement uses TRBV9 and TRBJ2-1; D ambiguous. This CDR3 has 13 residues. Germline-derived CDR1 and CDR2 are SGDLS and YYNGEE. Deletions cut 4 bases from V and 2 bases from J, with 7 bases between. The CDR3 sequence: CASSSNPYNEQFF. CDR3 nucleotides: TGTGCCAGCAGCAGCAACCCCTACAATGAGCAGTTCTTC.

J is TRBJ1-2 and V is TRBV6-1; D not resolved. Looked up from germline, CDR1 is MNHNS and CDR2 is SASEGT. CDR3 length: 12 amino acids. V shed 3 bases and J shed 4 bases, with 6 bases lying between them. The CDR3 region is CASSDRVYGYTF. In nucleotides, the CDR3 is TGTGCCAGCAGTGACCGGGTCTATGGCTACACCTTC.

The CDR3, as DNA: TGTGCCACCAGTGATTTCCGTGATACGCAGTATTTT. This gives the protein CATSDFRDTQYF. V and J are TRBV24-1 and TRBJ2-3; no reliable D call. V lost 1 base, J lost 6 bases, and 4 bases lay in between. The CDR3 has 12 amino acids. Germline lookup yields CDR1 KGHDR and CDR2 SFDVKD.

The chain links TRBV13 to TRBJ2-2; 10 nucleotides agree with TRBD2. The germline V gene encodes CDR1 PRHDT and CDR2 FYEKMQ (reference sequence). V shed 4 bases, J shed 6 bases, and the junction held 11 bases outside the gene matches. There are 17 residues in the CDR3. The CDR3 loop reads CASSSSLSGRVPGELFF. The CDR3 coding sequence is TGTGCCAGCAGCTCTTCCTTGAGCGGGAGGGTCCCCGGGGAGCTGTTTTTT.

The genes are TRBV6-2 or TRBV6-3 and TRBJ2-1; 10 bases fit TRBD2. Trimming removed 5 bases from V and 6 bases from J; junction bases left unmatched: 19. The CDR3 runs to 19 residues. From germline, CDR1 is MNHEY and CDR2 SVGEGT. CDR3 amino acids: CASSRTSGRGNRRSNEQFF. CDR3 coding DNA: TGTGCCAGCAGTCGGACTAGCGGAAGGGGGAATCGAAGGTCCAATGAGCAGTTCTTC.

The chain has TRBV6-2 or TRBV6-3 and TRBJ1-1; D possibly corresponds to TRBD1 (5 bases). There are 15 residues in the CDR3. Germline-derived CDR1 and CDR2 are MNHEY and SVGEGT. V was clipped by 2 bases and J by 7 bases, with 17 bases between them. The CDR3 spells CASSYRYPQTDEAFF. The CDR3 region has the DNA TGTGCCAGCAGTTACCGTTACCCGCAGACAGATGAAGCTTTCTTT.

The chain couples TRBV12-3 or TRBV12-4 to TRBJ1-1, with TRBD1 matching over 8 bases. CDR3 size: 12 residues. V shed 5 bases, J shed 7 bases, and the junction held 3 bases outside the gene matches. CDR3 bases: TGTGCCAGCAGTCCCGGACAGGGTGAAGCTTTCTTT. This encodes CASSPGQGEAFF.

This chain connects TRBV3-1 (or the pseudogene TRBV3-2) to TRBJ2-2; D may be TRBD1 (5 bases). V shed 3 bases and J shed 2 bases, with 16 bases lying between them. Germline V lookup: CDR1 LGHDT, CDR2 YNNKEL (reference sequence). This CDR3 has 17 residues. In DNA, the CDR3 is TGTGCCAGCAGCCATCGATCTACAGGTTTAAACACCGGGGAGCTGTTTTTT. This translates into CASSHRSTGLNTGELFF.

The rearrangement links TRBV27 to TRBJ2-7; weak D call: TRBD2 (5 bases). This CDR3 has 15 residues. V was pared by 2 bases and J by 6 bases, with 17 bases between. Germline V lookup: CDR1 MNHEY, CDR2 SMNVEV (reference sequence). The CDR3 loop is CASSLSEGVGLEQYF. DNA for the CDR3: TGTGCCAGCAGTTTAAGCGAGGGAGTCGGGCTCGAGCAGTACTTC.

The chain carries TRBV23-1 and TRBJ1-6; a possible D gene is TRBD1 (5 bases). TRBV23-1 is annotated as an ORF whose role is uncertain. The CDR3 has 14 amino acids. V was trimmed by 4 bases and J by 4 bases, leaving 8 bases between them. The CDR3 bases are TGCGCCAGCAGTCGTCAGGGTTATAATTCACCCCTCCACTTT. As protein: CASSRQGYNSPLHF.

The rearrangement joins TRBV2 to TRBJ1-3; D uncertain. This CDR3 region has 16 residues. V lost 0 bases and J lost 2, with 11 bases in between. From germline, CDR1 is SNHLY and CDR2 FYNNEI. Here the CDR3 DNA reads TGTGCCAGCAGTGAAGCGCTTCCGGGAGCTGGAAACACCATATATTTT. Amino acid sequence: CASSEALPGAGNTIYF. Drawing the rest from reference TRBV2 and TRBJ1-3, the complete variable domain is EPEVTQTPSHQVTQMGQEVILRCVPISNHLYFYWYRQILGQKVEFLVSFYNNEISEKSEIFDDQFSVERPDGSNFTLKIRSTKLEDSAMYFCASSEALPGAGNTIYFGEGSWLTVV.

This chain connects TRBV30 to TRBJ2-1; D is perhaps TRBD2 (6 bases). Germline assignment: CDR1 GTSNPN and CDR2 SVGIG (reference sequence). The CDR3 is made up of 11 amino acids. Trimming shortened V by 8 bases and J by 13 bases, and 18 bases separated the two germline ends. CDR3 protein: CATQPGTEQFF. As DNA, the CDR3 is TGTGCCACCCAACCCGGGACTGAACAGTTCTTC.

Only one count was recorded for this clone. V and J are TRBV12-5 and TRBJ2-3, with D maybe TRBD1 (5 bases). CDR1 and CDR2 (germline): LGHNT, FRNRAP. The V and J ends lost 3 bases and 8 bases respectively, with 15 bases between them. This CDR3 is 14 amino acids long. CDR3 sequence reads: CASGLSQALGTQYF. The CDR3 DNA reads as TGTGCTAGTGGTTTATCACAGGCCCTCGGTACGCAGTATTTT. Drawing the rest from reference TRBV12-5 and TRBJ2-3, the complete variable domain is DARVTQTPRHKVTEMGQEVTMRCQPILGHNTVFWYRQTMMQGLELLAYFRNRAPLDDSGMPKDRFSAEMPDATLATLKIQPSEPRDSAVYFCASGLSQALGTQYFGPGTRLTVL.

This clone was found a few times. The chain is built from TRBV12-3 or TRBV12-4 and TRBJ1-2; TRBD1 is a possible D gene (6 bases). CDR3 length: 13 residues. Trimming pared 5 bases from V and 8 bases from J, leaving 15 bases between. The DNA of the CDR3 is TGTGCCAGCAGTACAGGGATTATGCACGGCTACACCTTC. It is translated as CASSTGIMHGYTF.

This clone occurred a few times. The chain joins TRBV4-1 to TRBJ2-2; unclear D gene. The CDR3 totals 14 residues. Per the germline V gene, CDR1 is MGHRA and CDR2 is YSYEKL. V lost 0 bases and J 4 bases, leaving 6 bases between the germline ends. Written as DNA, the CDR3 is TGCGCCAGCAGCCAAGATCTCAGCACCGGGGAGCTGTTTTTT. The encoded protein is CASSQDLSTGELFF.

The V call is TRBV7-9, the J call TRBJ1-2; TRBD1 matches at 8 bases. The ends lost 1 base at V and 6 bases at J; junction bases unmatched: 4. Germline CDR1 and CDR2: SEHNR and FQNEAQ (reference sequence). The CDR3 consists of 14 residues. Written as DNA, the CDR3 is TGTGCCAGCAGCTTAGGGACAGGGTACCATGGCTACACCTTC. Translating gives CASSLGTGYHGYTF.

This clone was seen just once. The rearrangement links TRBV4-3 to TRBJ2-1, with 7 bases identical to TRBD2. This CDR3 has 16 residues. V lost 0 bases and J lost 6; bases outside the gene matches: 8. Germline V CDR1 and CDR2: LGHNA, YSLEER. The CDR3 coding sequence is TGCGCCAGCAGCCAAGATCGAGGGAGGGCCCGCAATGAGCAGTTCTTC. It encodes CASSQDRGRARNEQFF.

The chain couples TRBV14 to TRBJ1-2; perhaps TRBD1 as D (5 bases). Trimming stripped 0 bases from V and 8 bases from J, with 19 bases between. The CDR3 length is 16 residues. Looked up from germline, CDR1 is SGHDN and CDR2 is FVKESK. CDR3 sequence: CASSQEGLSRDGGYTF. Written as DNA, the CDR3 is TGTGCCAGCAGCCAAGAAGGATTAAGCAGGGATGGAGGCTACACCTTC.

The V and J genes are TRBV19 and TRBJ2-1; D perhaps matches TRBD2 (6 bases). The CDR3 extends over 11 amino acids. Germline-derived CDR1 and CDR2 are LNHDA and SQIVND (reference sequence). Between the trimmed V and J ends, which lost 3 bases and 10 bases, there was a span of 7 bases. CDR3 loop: CASSMSGEQFF. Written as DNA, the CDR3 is TGTGCCAGTAGTATGAGCGGGGAGCAGTTCTTC.